The present T cell receptor (beta chain) was sequenced within a study of CD8+ T cells in alopecia areata. Individuals with alopecia areata gave both lesional scalp punch biopsies and peripheral blood for collection. As concerns this clone: Its antigen is not identified.

General study points: Sequencing of scalp samples also captures resident alphabeta T cells of normal skin.

RNA was isolated and reverse transcribed to cDNA, the sequencing template. Repertoires were generated with immunoSEQ multiplex PCR, while TCRdb's copy carries only in-frame clones and drops some. The table shows 200,000 to 250,000 clones, with around 62% occurring only once. This receptor was taken from a human donor with alopecia areata. The sample here was CD4+ T cells sorted from blood, taken at week 0.

DNA of the CDR3: TGTGCCATCAGGCGCGGGGAGGACAATGAGCAGTTCTTC. Translation gives CAIRRGEDNEQFF. The rearrangement links TRBV10-3 to TRBJ2-1, with D tentatively TRBD2 (6 bases). V was pared by 6 bases and J by 5 bases, with 11 bases between. The CDR3 has 13 amino acids. Germline V lookup: CDR1 ENHRY, CDR2 SYGVKD.